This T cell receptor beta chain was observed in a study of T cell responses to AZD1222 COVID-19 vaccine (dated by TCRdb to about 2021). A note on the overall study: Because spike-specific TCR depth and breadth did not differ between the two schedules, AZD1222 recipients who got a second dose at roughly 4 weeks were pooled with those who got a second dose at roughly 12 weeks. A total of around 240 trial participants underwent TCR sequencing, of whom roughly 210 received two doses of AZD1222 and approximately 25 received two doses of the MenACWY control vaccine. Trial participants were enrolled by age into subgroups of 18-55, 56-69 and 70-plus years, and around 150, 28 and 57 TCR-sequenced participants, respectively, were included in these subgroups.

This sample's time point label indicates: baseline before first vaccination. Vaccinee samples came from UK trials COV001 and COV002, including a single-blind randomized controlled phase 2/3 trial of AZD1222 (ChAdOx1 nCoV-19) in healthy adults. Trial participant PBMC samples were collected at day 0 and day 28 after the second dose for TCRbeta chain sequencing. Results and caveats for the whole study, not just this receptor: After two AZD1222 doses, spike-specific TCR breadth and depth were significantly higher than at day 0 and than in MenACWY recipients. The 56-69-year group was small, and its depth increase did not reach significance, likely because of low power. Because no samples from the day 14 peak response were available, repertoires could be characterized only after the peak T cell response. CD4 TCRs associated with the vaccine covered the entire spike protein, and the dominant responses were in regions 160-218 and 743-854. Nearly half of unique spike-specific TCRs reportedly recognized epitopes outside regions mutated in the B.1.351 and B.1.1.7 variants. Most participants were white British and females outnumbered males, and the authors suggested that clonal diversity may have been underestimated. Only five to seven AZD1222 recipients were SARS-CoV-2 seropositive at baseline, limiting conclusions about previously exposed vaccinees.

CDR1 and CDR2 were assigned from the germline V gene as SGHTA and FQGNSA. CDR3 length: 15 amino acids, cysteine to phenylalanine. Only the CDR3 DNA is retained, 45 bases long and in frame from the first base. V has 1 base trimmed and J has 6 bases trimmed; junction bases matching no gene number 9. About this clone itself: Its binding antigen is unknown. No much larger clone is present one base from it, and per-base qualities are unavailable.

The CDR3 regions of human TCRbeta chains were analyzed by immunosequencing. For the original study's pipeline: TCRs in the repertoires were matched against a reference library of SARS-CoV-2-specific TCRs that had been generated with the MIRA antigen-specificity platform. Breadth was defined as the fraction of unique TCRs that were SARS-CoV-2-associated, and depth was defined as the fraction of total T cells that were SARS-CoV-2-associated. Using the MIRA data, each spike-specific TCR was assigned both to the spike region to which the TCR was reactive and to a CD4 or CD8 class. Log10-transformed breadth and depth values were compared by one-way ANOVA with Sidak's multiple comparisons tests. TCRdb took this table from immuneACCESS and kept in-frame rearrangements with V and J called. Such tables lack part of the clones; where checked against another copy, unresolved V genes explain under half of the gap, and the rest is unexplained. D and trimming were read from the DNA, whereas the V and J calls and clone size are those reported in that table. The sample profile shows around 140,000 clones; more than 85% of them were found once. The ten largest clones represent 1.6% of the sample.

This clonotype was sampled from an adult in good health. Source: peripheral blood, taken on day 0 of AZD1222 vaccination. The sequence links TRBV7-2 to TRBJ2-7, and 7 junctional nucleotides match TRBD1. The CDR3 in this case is CASSLVRTGDSEQYF. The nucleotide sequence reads TGTGCCAGCAGCTTAGTCCGGACAGGAGACAGCGAGCAGTACTTC.